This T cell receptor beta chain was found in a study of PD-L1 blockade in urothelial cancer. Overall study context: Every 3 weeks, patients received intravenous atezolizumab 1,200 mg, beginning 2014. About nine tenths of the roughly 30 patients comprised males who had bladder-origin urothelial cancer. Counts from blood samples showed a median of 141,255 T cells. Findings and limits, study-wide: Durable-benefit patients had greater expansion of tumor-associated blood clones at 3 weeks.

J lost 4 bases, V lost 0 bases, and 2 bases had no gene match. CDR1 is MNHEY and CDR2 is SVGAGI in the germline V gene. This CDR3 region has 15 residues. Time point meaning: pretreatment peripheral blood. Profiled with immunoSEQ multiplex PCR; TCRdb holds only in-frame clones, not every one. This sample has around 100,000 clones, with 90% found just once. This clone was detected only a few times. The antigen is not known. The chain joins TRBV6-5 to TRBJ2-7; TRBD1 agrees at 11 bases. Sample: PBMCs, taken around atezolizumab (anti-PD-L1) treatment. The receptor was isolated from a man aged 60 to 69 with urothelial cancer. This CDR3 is CASSYSGTGGYEQYF. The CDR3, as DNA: TGTGCCAGCAGTTACTCTGGGACAGGGGGGTACGAGCAGTACTTC.